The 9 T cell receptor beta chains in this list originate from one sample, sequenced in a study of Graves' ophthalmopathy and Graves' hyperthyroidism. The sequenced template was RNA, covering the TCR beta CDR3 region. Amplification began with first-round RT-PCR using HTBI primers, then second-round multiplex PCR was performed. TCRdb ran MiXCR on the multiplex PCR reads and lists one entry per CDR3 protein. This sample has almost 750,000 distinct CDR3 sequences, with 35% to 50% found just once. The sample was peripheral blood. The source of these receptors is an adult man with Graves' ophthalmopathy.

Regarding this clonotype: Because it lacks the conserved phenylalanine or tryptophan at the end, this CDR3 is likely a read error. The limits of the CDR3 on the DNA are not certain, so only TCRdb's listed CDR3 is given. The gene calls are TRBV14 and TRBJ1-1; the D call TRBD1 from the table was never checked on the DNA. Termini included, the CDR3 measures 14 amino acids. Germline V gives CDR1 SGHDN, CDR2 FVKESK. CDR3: CASSQSRDRPRVFS.

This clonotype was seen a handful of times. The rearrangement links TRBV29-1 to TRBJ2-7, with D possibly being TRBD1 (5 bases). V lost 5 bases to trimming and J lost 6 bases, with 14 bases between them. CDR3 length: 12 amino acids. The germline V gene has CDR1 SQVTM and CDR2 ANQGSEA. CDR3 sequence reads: CSVRQPPGEQYF. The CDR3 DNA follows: TGCAGCGTTCGACAGCCCCCCGGCGAGCAGTACTTC.

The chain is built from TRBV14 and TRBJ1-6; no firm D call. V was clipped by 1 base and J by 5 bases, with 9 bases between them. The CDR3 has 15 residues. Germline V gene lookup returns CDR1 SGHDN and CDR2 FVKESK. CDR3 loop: CASSQVGVNNSPLHF. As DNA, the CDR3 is TGTGCCAGCAGCCAAGTTGGAGTAAATAATTCACCCCTCCACTTT.

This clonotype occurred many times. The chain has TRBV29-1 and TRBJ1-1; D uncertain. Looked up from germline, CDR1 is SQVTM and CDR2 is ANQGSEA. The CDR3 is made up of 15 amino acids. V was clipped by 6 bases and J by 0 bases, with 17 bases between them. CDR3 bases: TGCAGCGTACTATTAACCGGATTCATGAACACTGAAGCTTTCTTT. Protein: CSVLLTGFMNTEAFF.

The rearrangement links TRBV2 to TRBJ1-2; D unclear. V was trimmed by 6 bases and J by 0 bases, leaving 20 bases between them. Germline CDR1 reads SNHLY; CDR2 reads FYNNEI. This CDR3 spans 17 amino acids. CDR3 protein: CASRAVVAGQANYGYTF. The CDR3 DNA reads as TGTGCCAGCAGGGCCGTAGTCGCCGGCCAAGCTAACTATGGCTACACCTTC.

The CDR3 region is CASSYSGGSRNTIYF. The CDR3 DNA is TGTGCCAGCAGTTACTCGGGGGGGTCGAGAAACACCATATATTTT. The chain employs TRBV6-5 and TRBJ1-3; D perhaps matches TRBD1 (5 bases). Germline loops: CDR1 MNHEY, CDR2 SVGAGI. Trimming stripped 0 bases from V and 5 bases from J, with 11 bases between. CDR3 size: 15 residues.

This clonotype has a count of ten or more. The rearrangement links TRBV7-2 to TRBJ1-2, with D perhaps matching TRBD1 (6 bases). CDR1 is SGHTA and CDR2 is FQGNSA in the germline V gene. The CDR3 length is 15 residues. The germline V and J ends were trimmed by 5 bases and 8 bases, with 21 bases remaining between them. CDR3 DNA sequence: TGTGCCAGCAGCCAGAGGGGGGGCCGGGCTCGCGGCTACACCTTC. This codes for CASSQRGGRARGYTF.

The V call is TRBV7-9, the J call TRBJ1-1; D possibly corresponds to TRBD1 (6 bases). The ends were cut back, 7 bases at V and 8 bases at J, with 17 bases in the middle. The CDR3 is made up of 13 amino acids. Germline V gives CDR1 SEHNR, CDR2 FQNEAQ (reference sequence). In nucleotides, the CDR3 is TGTGCCAGCACAGGTTTGGGGGCTTGGGAAGCTTTCTTT. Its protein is CASTGLGAWEAFF.

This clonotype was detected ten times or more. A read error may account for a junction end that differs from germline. CDR3 in amino acids: CASSRGGSQPQHF. CDR3 DNA: TGTGCCAGCAGTAGAGGGGGCTCTCAGCCCCAGCATTTT. J is TRBJ1-5 and V is TRBV10-2, with 7 positions matching TRBD1. The CDR3 is 13 amino acids. Germline loops: CDR1 WSHSY, CDR2 SAAADI.